This T cell receptor (beta chain) was profiled in a study of response to subunit inactivated influenza vaccine. TCRdb reprocessed the RT-PCR reads via MiXCR and lists one record per CDR3 protein. The sample holds approximately 570,000 distinct CDR3 sequences, approximately 7.6% seen once. Points from the study as a whole: The study's authors posited that every seasonal influenza vaccination enlists few new T cells.

This clonotype was picked up a small number of times. What it binds is unknown. Germline V gene lookup returns CDR1 MNHEY and CDR2 SVGAGI. V lost 2 bases and J lost 7, with 12 bases in between. The CDR3 spans 15 residues. J is TRBJ1-6 and V is TRBV6-5; unclear D gene. The starting material was PBMCs from blood, obtained around 2 years after vaccination. This receptor was taken from a man aged 50 to 69 who received an inactivated influenza vaccine. This CDR3 is CASSYRSSRNSPLHF. CDR3 nucleotide sequence: TGTGCCAGCAGTTACAGGAGCTCTAGAAATTCACCCCTCCACTTT.